A single sample is the source of the 27 T cell receptor beta chains below, sequenced in a study of blood T cells in healthy people across ages. Together with a sample-barcoded 5' primer, a J-beta primer mix was included in a second PCR lasting roughly 7 to 11 cycles. TCRdb re-called the 5' RACE reads with MiXCR, one entry per CDR3 protein. Of 750,000 to 950,000 distinct CDR3 sequences in the sample, around a quarter were seen once. This same sample was also taken into another study, of T cells of mothers and their children.

Sequencing used blood. Receptors originate from a boy aged 5-17 years in good health.

This clonotype was seen a few times. Here the CDR3 reads CASSAEGYGYTF. Here the CDR3 DNA reads TGTGCCAGCAGTGCGGAGGGGTATGGCTACACCTTC. The V gene is TRBV2, the J gene TRBJ1-2; possibly TRBD1 for D (5 bases). V was trimmed by 4 bases and J by 5 bases, leaving 8 bases between them. Germline V gene data show CDR1 as SNHLY and CDR2 as FYNNEI. This CDR3 has 12 amino acids.

This chain links TRBV24-1 with TRBJ1-1; 8 bases agree with TRBD1. Germline-derived CDR1 and CDR2 are KGHDR and SFDVKD. This CDR3 is 13 amino acids long. J gave up 10 bases and V 8 bases, and 11 bases lay outside the gene matches. The CDR3: CATIPGGGTGAFF. The DNA for the CDR3 is TGTGCCACCATCCCCGGGGGAGGGACAGGAGCTTTCTTT.

This clonotype was counted between two and nine times. The genes are TRBV24-1 and TRBJ1-3; D is possibly TRBD1 (6 bases). This CDR3 region has 13 residues. The V gene lost 6 bases and the J gene lost 5 bases, with 10 bases spanning the gap. The germline V gene has CDR1 KGHDR and CDR2 SFDVKD. The CDR3 DNA follows: TGTGCCACCAGTCCGGGACACCGAAACACCATATATTTT. Amino acids: CATSPGHRNTIYF.

A few counts support this clonotype. The chain employs TRBV6-1 and TRBJ2-3; TRBD2 matches at 7 bases. This CDR3 has 16 residues. The germline V gene encodes CDR1 MNHNS and CDR2 SASEGT. The J segment lost 3 bases and the V segment lost 6 bases, leaving 12 bases of the junction unmatched. CDR3 region: CASSPTSRGDTDTQYF. CDR3 sequence (DNA): TGTGCCAGCAGCCCGACTAGCCGGGGGGATACAGATACGCAGTATTTT.

This clonotype turned up a few times. The chain employs TRBV20-1 and TRBJ1-2; D is possibly TRBD1 (5 bases). V lost 5 bases to trimming and J lost 4 bases, with 20 bases between them. The CDR3 is 15 amino acids. The germline V gene encodes CDR1 DFQATT and CDR2 SNEGSKA (reference sequence). CDR3 region: CSAPPRAGEIYGYTF. CDR3 in DNA: TGCAGTGCTCCTCCCCGGGCGGGGGAGATCTATGGCTACACCTTC.

For this clonotype: The CDR3 does not close with the conserved phenylalanine or tryptophan, likely indicating a read error. This chain uses TRBV6-1 with TRBJ1-2, with a tentative D call TRBD1 (5 bases). The CDR3 is made up of 14 amino acids. CDR1 and CDR2 (germline): MNHNS, SASEGT. V lost 1 base, J lost 5 bases, and 11 bases lay in between. CDR3 nucleotides: TGTGCCAGCAGTGAAGGCGCAAAGGGGTATGGCTACACCTCC. This translates into CASSEGAKGYGYTS.

This clonotype was counted only a few times. J is TRBJ2-6 and V is TRBV4-2; unclear D gene. Germline V gives CDR1 LGHNA, CDR2 YNFKEQ. Trimming shortened V by 2 bases and J by 0 bases, and 11 bases separated the two germline ends. The CDR3 contains 17 residues. CDR3 residues: CASSQSQMDSGANVLTF. CDR3 sequence (DNA): TGTGCCAGCAGCCAATCGCAGATGGACTCTGGGGCCAACGTCCTGACTTTC.

The gene calls are TRBV28 and TRBJ2-1; TRBD2 matches at 12 bases. This CDR3 has 16 residues. Trimming cost V 6 bases and J 3 bases; bases outside gene matches: 6. CDR1 and CDR2 from the germline V gene are MDHEN and SYDVKM. The CDR3 DNA sequence: TGTGCCAGCAGCCCCGGACTAGCGGGACTCTACAATGAGCAGTTCTTC. Protein: CASSPGLAGLYNEQFF.

This clonotype showed up just a few times. The rearrangement links TRBV7-2 to TRBJ2-3; weak D call: TRBD2 (6 bases). CDR1 and CDR2 from the germline V gene are SGHTA and FQGNSA. V was clipped by 4 bases and J by 3 bases, with 11 bases between them. The CDR3 length is 14 residues. The CDR3 DNA is TGTGCCAGCAGCTCGATCCTAGCGACAGATACGCAGTATTTT. Translating it yields CASSSILATDTQYF.

This rearrangement joins TRBV4-1 to TRBJ1-5; a weak D match, TRBD1 (6 bases). V was cut by 3 bases and J by 4 bases, with 13 bases left in between. The germline V gene has CDR1 MGHRA and CDR2 YSYEKL. This CDR3 is built from 15 residues. The CDR3 loop is CASSQGPGTNQPQHF. The CDR3 bases are TGCGCCAGCAGCCAGGGACCAGGGACAAATCAGCCCCAGCATTTT.

The chain joins TRBV3-1 to TRBJ1-2; no clear D. CDR1 is LGHDT and CDR2 is YNNKEL in the germline V gene (reference sequence). The germline V and J ends were trimmed by 2 bases and 2 bases, with 6 bases remaining between them. The CDR3 is made up of 13 amino acids. The chain's CDR3 is CASSQNQNYGYTF. DNA for the CDR3: TGTGCCAGCAGCCAAAACCAAAACTATGGCTACACCTTC.

This clonotype showed up just once. The V call is TRBV9, the J call TRBJ2-1; D gene uncertain. Germline lookup yields CDR1 SGDLS and CDR2 YYNGEE. Trimming took 3 bases from V and 0 from J, leaving 10 bases between them. This CDR3 has 15 amino acids. CDR3 DNA: TGTGCCAGCAGCGCTTCAGGCTTCTCCTACAATGAGCAGTTCTTC. The encoded protein is CASSASGFSYNEQFF. Complete variable domain (other parts from reference TRBV9 and TRBJ2-1): DSGVTQTPKHLITATGQRVTLRCSPRSGDLSVYWYQQSLDQGLQFLIQYYNGEERAKGNILERFSAQQFPDLHSELNLSSLELGDSALYFCASSASGFSYNEQFFGPGTRLTVL.

This clonotype was observed a few times. The rearrangement links TRBV28 to TRBJ2-1; 7 nucleotides agree with TRBD1. V lost 7 bases, J lost 4 bases, and 4 bases stayed unmatched. Germline V gene lookup returns CDR1 MDHEN and CDR2 SYDVKM. The CDR3 extends over 13 amino acids. The CDR3, as DNA: TGTGCCAGCACCGGGACAGAATACAATGAGCAGTTCTTC. Its translation: CASTGTEYNEQFF.

The V call is TRBV5-1, the J call TRBJ1-1; D is unresolved. The CDR3 loop spans 17 amino acids. Germline CDR1 SGHRS, CDR2 YFSETQ. With 1 base removed from V and 1 base from J, the gap between germline ends came to 17 bases. The CDR3 protein is CASSLSEAVRWNTEAFF. As DNA, the CDR3 is TGCGCCAGCAGCTTGTCTGAGGCGGTACGATGGAACACTGAAGCTTTCTTT.

The chain carries TRBV6-6 and TRBJ1-2; no clear D. The germline V and J ends were trimmed by 7 bases and 8 bases, with 11 bases remaining between them. The CDR3 extends over 11 amino acids. The germline gives CDR1 MNHNY, CDR2 SVGAGI (reference sequence). Written as DNA, the CDR3 is TGTGCCAGCAAATTTACTGAGGGCTACACCTTC. It translates to CASKFTEGYTF.

On this clonotype itself: A much larger clone differs from this one at a single base, so this may be a read error. The chain recombines TRBV12-3 or TRBV12-4 with TRBJ2-5; D unresolved. CDR3 size: 13 residues. Between the trimmed V and J ends, which lost 10 bases and 1 base, there was a span of 13 bases. The CDR3: CAIKFFGQETQYF. The CDR3 nucleotides read TGTGCCATCAAGTTTTTCGGCCAAGAGACCCAGTACTTC.

The gene calls are TRBV5-1 and TRBJ1-6; no clear D. The ends were cut back, 4 bases at V and 7 bases at J, with 9 bases in the middle. This CDR3 comprises 13 residues. Per the germline V gene, CDR1 is SGHRS and CDR2 is YFSETQ. CDR3 loop: CASSQELNSPLHF. In DNA, the CDR3 is TGCGCCAGCAGCCAGGAGTTAAATTCACCCCTCCACTTT.

This clonotype turned up a few times. The rearrangement uses TRBV14 and TRBJ1-3; D might be TRBD1 (5 bases). This CDR3 contains 15 residues. V lost 1 base and J 4 bases, leaving 11 bases between the germline ends. Per germline, CDR1 SGHDN and CDR2 FVKESK. The CDR3 DNA sequence: TGTGCCAGCAGCCAAGCTCCAGGGCCGGGAAACACCATATATTTT. As protein: CASSQAPGPGNTIYF. Full variable domain (missing parts from reference TRBV14 and TRBJ1-3): EAGVTQFPSHSVIEKGQTVTLRCDPISGHDNLYWYRRVMGKEIKFLLHFVKESKQDESGMPNNRFLAERTGGTYSTLKVQPAELEDSGVYFCASSQAPGPGNTIYFGEGSWLTVV.

The rearrangement uses TRBV28 and TRBJ2-3; 7 bases match TRBD2. CDR3 length equals 15 residues. Germline V lookup: CDR1 MDHEN, CDR2 SYDVKM. V lost 6 bases, J lost 4 bases, and 10 bases stayed unmatched. CDR3 sequence: CASSLTSGGSDTQYF. CDR3 DNA sequence: TGTGCCAGCAGCCTAACTTCGGGGGGTTCAGATACGCAGTATTTT.

The gene calls are TRBV5-1 and TRBJ1-5, with 9 bases fitting TRBD1. Germline V gene data show CDR1 as SGHRS and CDR2 as YFSETQ. The V segment lost 0 bases and the J segment 3 bases; nucleotides outside the gene matches: 4. The CDR3 length is 16 residues. The CDR3 sequence is CASSLAGTGPNQPQHF. The DNA of the CDR3 is TGCGCCAGCAGCTTGGCCGGGACAGGGCCCAATCAGCCCCAGCATTTT.

The chain links TRBV3-1 to TRBJ2-5, with D possibly matching TRBD1 (6 bases). Deletions cut 2 bases from V and 3 bases from J, with 13 bases between. CDR1 is LGHDT and CDR2 is YNNKEL in the germline V gene (reference sequence). CDR3 length: 15 amino acids. Here the CDR3 DNA reads TGTGCCAGCAGCCAACAGGGGTTGTTTGAAGAGACCCAGTACTTC. This sequence encodes CASSQQGLFEETQYF.

This chain links TRBV5-5 with TRBJ2-5; D might be TRBD1 (5 bases). TRBJ2-7 explains the end of the DNA better; the J call may be wrong. This CDR3 comprises 13 residues. Germline CDR1 reads SGHKS; CDR2 reads YYEKEE (reference sequence). The CDR3 region is CASSLLPGNEQYF. CDR3 coding DNA: TGTGCCAGCAGCTTGTTGCCAGGGAACGAGCAGTACTTC.

The chain carries TRBV5-1 and TRBJ2-5, with D possibly called TRBD1 or TRBD2 (5 bases each). The J call may be incorrect, as the DNA end agrees better with TRBJ2-7. Germline assignment: CDR1 SGHRS and CDR2 YFSETQ. The length of the CDR3 is 13 residues. CDR3 bases: TGCGCCAGCAGTTGGGACCCGGAGAACGAGCAGTACTTC. This sequence encodes CASSWDPENEQYF.

The chain joins TRBV5-1 to TRBJ1-1, with D unclear. Trimming took 6 bases from V and 3 from J, leaving 12 bases between them. Germline loops: CDR1 SGHRS, CDR2 YFSETQ. The CDR3 extends over 13 amino acids. CDR3 amino acids: CASNPGLDTEAFF. The CDR3 DNA follows: TGCGCCAGCAACCCGGGCCTCGACACTGAAGCTTTCTTT.

The chain joins TRBV18 to TRBJ1-2, with 7 bases identical to TRBD1. Germline-derived CDR1 and CDR2 are KGHSH and LQKENI. The CDR3 sequence is 16 residues long. V shed 5 bases, J shed 6 bases, and the junction held 15 bases outside the gene matches. The CDR3 here is CASSARDSATLNGYTF. The CDR3 nucleotides are TGTGCCAGCTCAGCCCGGGACAGCGCCACCTTAAATGGCTACACCTTC. Full variable domain (outside the CDR3, taken from reference TRBV18 and TRBJ1-2): NAGVMQNPRHLVRRRGQEARLRCSPMKGHSHVYWYRQLPEEGLKFMVYLQKENIIDESGMPKERFSAEFPKEGPSILRIQQVVRGDSAAYFCASSARDSATLNGYTFGSGTRLTVV.

The chain has TRBV25-1 and TRBJ1-1, with D possibly matching TRBD1 (6 bases). V was trimmed by 1 base and J by 11 bases, leaving 20 bases between them. The CDR3 loop spans 15 amino acids. Germline values: CDR1 MGHDK, CDR2 SYGVNS. The CDR3: CASSEWDGTPLSAFF. The CDR3 region has the DNA TGTGCCAGCAGTGAATGGGACGGGACACCCCTCAGCGCTTTCTTT. The full variable domain, in which reference TRBV25-1 and TRBJ1-1 provide the parts outside the CDR3, is EADIYQTPRYLVIGTGKKITLECSQTMGHDKMYWYQQDPGMELHLIHYSYGVNSTEKGDLSSESTVSRIRTEHFPLTLESARPSHTSQYLCASSEWDGTPLSAFFGQGTRLTVV.

In its sample, this clonotype was seen a few times. The rearrangement uses TRBV5-5 and TRBJ2-5, with a possible D match to TRBD2 (6 bases). V lost 0 bases, J lost 5 bases, and 17 bases lay in between. This CDR3 contains 16 residues. CDR1 is SGHKS, CDR2 YYEKEE, per germline (reference sequence). The CDR3: CASSLARGTGDETQYF. As DNA, the CDR3 is TGTGCCAGCAGCTTGGCTCGGGGAACGGGGGACGAGACCCAGTACTTC.